This T cell receptor beta chain stems from a study of blood T cell repertoires in COVID-19. Study details: From the United States, Italy and Spain came samples of acute and convalescent COVID-19. Sources were T cells, B-cell-depleted T cells, or PBMCs; the material itself was cDNA or gDNA.

In the authors' workflow: Scientists estimated how many nucleated cells there were by amplifying reference gene primers. Repertoires were generated with immunoSEQ multiplex PCR, while TCRdb's copy carries only in-frame clones and drops some. That table supplies the V and J calls and clone size; D and trimming were determined from the DNA. The sample consists of roughly 120,000 clones, roughly 90% of them appearing once. This clone was seen ten or more times. The TCR was taken from a man aged 45-65 years with active COVID-19. Sequencing was performed on peripheral blood.

The CDR3 spells CASSVDQSYNSPLHF. CDR3 DNA sequence: TGTGCCAGCAGCGTAGACCAGTCCTATAATTCACCCCTCCACTTT. The V and J genes are TRBV9 and TRBJ1-6; D gene uncertain. CDR1 and CDR2 from the germline V gene are SGDLS and YYNGEE. V shed 0 bases and J shed 1 base, with 5 bases lying between them. The CDR3 is 15 residues long.